This T cell receptor (beta chain) was retrieved from a study of cytomegalovirus exposure and HLA in healthy donors (dated by TCRdb to about 2017). For context, the study as a whole: According to a later analysis, one platform produced both the 100 to 150 validation repertoires and the roughly 650 repertoires of the first cohort. The study aimed to test whether cataloging public T cell receptors could reveal signatures of past pathogen exposure. In addition to the first cohort of approximately 650 subjects, a separate validation cohort of 120 different subjects was used. The study combined high-throughput TCR immunosequencing, statistical association of individual TCRs with disease status, and machine learning to predict cytomegalovirus infection status. Points the paper makes about the study in general: The study gave a list of some 150 TCR beta chains associated with cytomegalovirus. In a later analysis, TCRs clustered in the first cohort were found to also tend to co-occur in the 130 or so validation repertoires, with 85% to 95% of cluster scores above 0. A later analysis lacked HLA typing for the validation cohort, so it scored co-occurrence in that cohort across all 110 or so repertoires. Across donors, most TCR sequences were observed very rarely, whereas some public TCRs were present in many individuals. In vitro tests confirmed that a few of the cytomegalovirus-associated TCR beta chains recognize cytomegalovirus antigens. The authors suggested that the approach could potentially be extended to other disease states and immunological phenotypes. In both the original and validation cohorts, the classifier was reported to diagnose cytomegalovirus status with high specificity and sensitivity.

The library relied on the immunoSEQ multiplex PCR assay. In the original analysis: To diagnose cytomegalovirus status from the catalog of TCR beta chain sequences, a statistical classification framework was built. TCRdb carries this immuneACCESS record with in-frame sequences only. Its versions omit some clonotypes, under half of them owing to an unresolved V gene in the studies checked, with the rest unexplained. That table gives V, J and clone size, and the DNA gave D and trimming. The table for this sample lists approximately 300,000 clones; roughly 90% of them were counted only once. The ten largest clones represent 0.7% to 0.85% of the sample. From the cysteine up to the phenylalanine, the CDR3 has a length of 12 residues. The CDR3 DNA has 36 bases and is translated from base 1. The trim is 6 bases for V and 6 bases for J, with a gap of 13 bases between the germline ends. Sequences SGHRS (CDR1) and YFSETQ (CDR2) are obtained from the germline V gene.

Regarding this clone: There is no known antigen for this receptor. There are no base qualities to consult, and no much larger clone falls within one base.

Donors formed part of the validation cohort, which comprised some 120 subjects and was distinct from the first cohort of under 750 subjects. Recombination linked TRBV5-1 to TRBJ2-7; TRBD2 is a weak D gene call, 6 bases matching. Source material: PBMCs. The receptor was derived from a woman between 18 and 29 years old in good health and CMV-seronegative. The CDR3 protein sequence reads: CASKGGVGEQYF. In nucleotide form, the sequence is TGCGCCAGCAAAGGAGGGGTGGGCGAGCAGTACTTC.